These 19 T cell receptor beta chains were all obtained from the same sample, sequenced in a study of T cell repertoires in MIS-A myocarditis. Assay: immunoSEQ multiplex PCR; the TCRdb copy retains only in-frame clones and omits some. The data hold approximately 7,100 clones, with approximately 72% observed a single time. The source material was right inferior lung lobe tissue obtained at autopsy. Receptors originate from a man between 18 and 35 years old with fulminant myocarditis from multisystem inflammatory syndrome in adults (MIS-A) after COVID-19.

This clone was seen just once. The chain is built from TRBV25-1 and TRBJ1-5; D gene unclear. The CDR3 has 16 residues. The V end lost 2 bases, the J end lost 3 bases, and 14 bases lay between the germline ends. The germline V gene encodes CDR1 MGHDK and CDR2 SYGVNS. The CDR3 DNA is TGTGCCAGCAGTGAAGGGATAGCAAACTACAATCAGCCCCAGCATTTT. This sequence encodes CASSEGIANYNQPQHF.

The chain has TRBV29-1 and TRBJ2-3; tentative D call: TRBD1 (7 bases). Trimming removed 5 bases at V and 3 bases at J, with 12 bases between. Germline loops: CDR1 SQVTM, CDR2 ANQGSEA. CDR3 length: 13 amino acids. Here the CDR3 reads CSVRQGGTDTQYF. CDR3 nucleotides: TGCAGCGTTCGGCAGGGGGGAACAGATACGCAGTATTTT.

CDR3 sequence: CASSADRGSYNEQFF. In DNA, the CDR3 is TGTGCCAGCAGTGCAGACAGGGGGTCATACAATGAGCAGTTCTTC. V usage is TRBV28 and J usage is TRBJ2-1; 9 positions match TRBD1. CDR1 and CDR2 from the germline V gene are MDHEN and SYDVKM. Unmatched junction bases numbered 6, after V lost 5 bases and J lost 4 bases. The CDR3 runs to 15 residues.

The chain combines TRBV5-1 with TRBJ2-3; D may be TRBD2 (7 bases). The CDR3 loop spans 16 amino acids. CDR1 SGHRS and CDR2 YFSETQ come from the germline V gene. Trimming took off 4 bases at V and 0 bases at J, with 15 bases between the two ends. This CDR3 reads CASSPGGRGSTDTQYF. The CDR3 coding sequence is TGCGCCAGCAGCCCCGGGGGGCGGGGGAGCACAGATACGCAGTATTTT. The complete variable domain, with remaining parts taken from reference TRBV5-1 and TRBJ2-3, reads KAGVTQTPRYLIKTRGQQVTLSCSPISGHRSVSWYQQTPGQGLQFLFEYFSETQRNKGNFPGRFSGRQFSNSRSEMNVSTLELGDSALYLCASSPGGRGSTDTQYFGPGTRLTVL.

Only a few counts were recorded for this clone. The gene calls are TRBV2 and TRBJ2-7; the D gene is possibly TRBD2 (5 bases). The ends were cut back, 2 bases at V and 4 bases at J, with 6 bases in the middle. The germline CDR1 and CDR2 sequences are SNHLY and FYNNEI. This CDR3 is built from 12 residues. CDR3 sequence reads: CASSESGYEQYF. CDR3 nucleotides: TGTGCCAGCAGTGAATCGGGATACGAGCAGTACTTC.

The chain's CDR3 is CASSARLLDGPVEAFF. CDR3 sequence (DNA): TGTGCCAGCAGCGCCCGACTCCTTGACGGCCCTGTTGAAGCTTTCTTT. The chain carries TRBV7-9 and TRBJ1-1; D gene ambiguous. The length of the CDR3 is 16 residues. The ends were cut back, 5 bases at V and 7 bases at J, with 23 bases in the middle. CDR1 is SEHNR, CDR2 FQNEAQ, per germline (reference sequence).

The rearrangement joins TRBV2 to TRBJ1-2, with D maybe TRBD1 (5 bases). Trimming removed 7 bases at V and 0 bases at J, with 18 bases between. Germline CDR1 and CDR2: SNHLY and FYNNEI. The CDR3 has 16 amino acids. DNA for the CDR3: TGTGCCAGCACTCTCGATCAGGGCCTCCCTAACTATGGCTACACCTTC. It is translated as CASTLDQGLPNYGYTF.

This clone was counted once. V gene TRBV6-6 combines with J gene TRBJ2-7; D may correspond to TRBD1 or TRBD2 (5 bases each). The CDR3 has 13 residues. Germline CDR1 reads MNHNY; CDR2 reads SVGAGI (reference sequence). Trimming removed 5 bases at V and 2 bases at J, with 10 bases between. The CDR3 nucleotides read TGTGCCAGCAGTCCCCGGGACCCCTACGAGCAGTACTTC. It yields the protein CASSPRDPYEQYF.

V is TRBV30 and J is TRBJ1-5; D gene uncertain. The germline V gene has CDR1 GTSNPN and CDR2 SVGIG (reference sequence). V dropped 3 bases and J dropped 6 bases, with 12 bases sitting between them. This CDR3 is built from 13 residues. The CDR3 here is CAWSPNLSQPQHF. The CDR3 DNA reads TGTGCCTGGAGCCCGAATCTGAGTCAGCCCCAGCATTTT.

V gene TRBV7-9 combines with J gene TRBJ1-5; the D gene is possibly TRBD1 (5 bases). Germline CDR1 reads SEHNR; CDR2 reads FQNEAQ (reference sequence). The CDR3 spans 14 residues. The ends were cut back, 2 bases at V and 5 bases at J, with 10 bases in the middle. The CDR3 nucleotides are TGTGCCAGCAGCTTATCTGTAGGGGATCAGCCCCAGCATTTT. As protein: CASSLSVGDQPQHF.

This chain joins TRBV29-1 and TRBJ2-2; 9 bases align to TRBD2. The CDR3 totals 13 residues. Germline lookup yields CDR1 SQVTM and CDR2 ANQGSEA. V trimming: 4 bases; J trimming: 6 bases; junction bases outside the gene matches: 3. This CDR3 is CSVVSGGPGELFF. In nucleotides, the CDR3 is TGCAGCGTTGTAAGCGGGGGGCCCGGGGAGCTGTTTTTT.

This sequence joins TRBV19 and TRBJ2-3, with D maybe TRBD1 (6 bases). Germline V CDR1 and CDR2: LNHDA, SQIVND (reference sequence). The CDR3 runs 15 residues. The ends were cut back, 6 bases at V and 0 bases at J, with 13 bases in the middle. The chain's CDR3 is CASSMRTASTDTQYF. The CDR3 DNA follows: TGTGCCAGTAGCATGCGGACAGCTAGCACAGATACGCAGTATTTT.

The chain combines TRBV6-5 with TRBJ1-5, with D uncertain. Trimming removed 6 bases from V and 0 bases from J, with 9 bases in between. This CDR3 region has 14 residues. Germline-derived CDR1 and CDR2 are MNHEY and SVGAGI. The chain's CDR3 is CASRPDPSNQPQHF. CDR3 nucleotide sequence: TGTGCCAGCAGACCGGACCCTAGCAATCAGCCCCAGCATTTT.

The chain uses TRBV15 and TRBJ1-2, with 10 nucleotides matching TRBD1. CDR1 and CDR2 from the germline V gene are LNHNV and YYDKDF (reference sequence). This CDR3 has 15 residues. V was clipped by 3 bases and J by 2 bases; unmatched bases: 3. The chain's CDR3 is CATSRTDRGNYGYTF. The CDR3 region has the DNA TGTGCCACCAGCAGGACGGACAGGGGGAACTATGGCTACACCTTC.

The J gene is TRBJ1-1, the V gene TRBV5-1, with 7 nucleotides matching TRBD1. This CDR3 is built from 14 residues. Germline V gives CDR1 SGHRS, CDR2 YFSETQ. V lost 0 bases, J lost 4 bases, and 3 bases stayed unmatched. The CDR3 spells CASSLAQGGTEAFF. CDR3 nucleotides: TGCGCCAGCAGCTTGGCCCAGGGGGGCACTGAAGCTTTCTTT.

This chain links TRBV6-5 with TRBJ2-7, with TRBD1 matching 7 bases. Unmatched junction bases numbered 5, after V lost 2 bases and J lost 4 bases. This CDR3 contains 14 residues. Germline-derived CDR1 and CDR2 are MNHEY and SVGAGI. The CDR3 bases are TGTGCCAGCAGTTACAGGGGGCTCCCATACGAGCAGTACTTC. Translation: CASSYRGLPYEQYF.

The chain couples TRBV28 to TRBJ1-1; 9 nucleotides agree with TRBD1. Germline CDR1 MDHEN, CDR2 SYDVKM. Germline trimming cut 7 bases from V and 11 bases from J; bases unmatched to any gene: 8. CDR3 length equals 12 residues. Here the CDR3 reads CASTRQGGLAFF. CDR3 bases: TGTGCCAGCACCCGACAGGGGGGATTGGCTTTCTTT.

The chain couples TRBV4-1 to TRBJ2-7, with TRBD1 as a possible D gene (6 bases). CDR1 MGHRA and CDR2 YSYEKL come from the germline V gene. The CDR3 totals 15 residues. V was shortened by 1 base and J by 0 bases, with 10 bases between the two germline ends. CDR3 sequence (DNA): TGCGCCAGCAGCCAAGCCCAGACAGGCTCCTACGAGCAGTACTTC. It specifies CASSQAQTGSYEQYF.

The chain links TRBV11-2 to TRBJ2-5, with 12 bases aligning to TRBD2. The germline V gene has CDR1 SGHAT and CDR2 FQNNGV. V shed 6 bases and J 4 bases; nucleotides not matched to a gene: 9. This CDR3 has 16 amino acids. CDR3 loop: CASRSGQLAGGETQYF. The CDR3 DNA sequence: TGTGCCAGCAGAAGTGGGCAACTAGCGGGGGGAGAGACCCAGTACTTC.